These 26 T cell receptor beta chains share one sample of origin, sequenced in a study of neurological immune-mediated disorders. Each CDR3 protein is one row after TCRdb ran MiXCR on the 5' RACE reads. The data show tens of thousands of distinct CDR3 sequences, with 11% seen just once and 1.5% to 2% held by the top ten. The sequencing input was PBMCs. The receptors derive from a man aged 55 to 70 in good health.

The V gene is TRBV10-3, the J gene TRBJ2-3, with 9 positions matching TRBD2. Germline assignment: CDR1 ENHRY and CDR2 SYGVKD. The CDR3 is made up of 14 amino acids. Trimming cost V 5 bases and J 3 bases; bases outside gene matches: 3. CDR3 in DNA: TGTGCCATCAGTAGGCGGGAGGGAACAGATACGCAGTATTTT. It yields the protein CAISRREGTDTQYF.

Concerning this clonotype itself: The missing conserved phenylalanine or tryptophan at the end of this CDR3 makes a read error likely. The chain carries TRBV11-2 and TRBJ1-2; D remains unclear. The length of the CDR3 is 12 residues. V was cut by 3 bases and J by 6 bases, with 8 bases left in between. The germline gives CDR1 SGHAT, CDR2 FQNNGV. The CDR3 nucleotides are TGTGCCAGCAGCTTTGAGGGTAATGGCTACACCTTA. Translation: CASSFEGNGYTL.

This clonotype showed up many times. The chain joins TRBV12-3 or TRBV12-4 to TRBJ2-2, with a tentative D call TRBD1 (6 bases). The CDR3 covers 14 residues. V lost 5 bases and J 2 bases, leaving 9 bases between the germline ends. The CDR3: CASSPDSNTGELFF. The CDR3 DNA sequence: TGTGCCAGCAGTCCGGACAGTAACACCGGGGAGCTGTTTTTT.

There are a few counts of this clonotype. The CDR3 DNA is TGTGCCAGTAGGCTACAGGGGAACAATCAGCCCCAGCATTTT. It encodes CASRLQGNNQPQHF. This chain joins TRBV19 and TRBJ1-5, with 7 bases aligning to TRBD1. This CDR3 is 14 amino acids long. Germline values: CDR1 LNHDA, CDR2 SQIVND (reference sequence). The V and J ends lost 6 bases and 3 bases, in that order; junction bases with no gene match: 5.

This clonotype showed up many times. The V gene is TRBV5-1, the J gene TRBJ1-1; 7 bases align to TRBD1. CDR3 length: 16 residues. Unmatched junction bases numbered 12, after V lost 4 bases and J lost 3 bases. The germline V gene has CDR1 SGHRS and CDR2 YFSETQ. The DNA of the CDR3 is TGCGCCAGCAGCAGGAGTTTAACAGGGGAGGACACTGAAGCTTTCTTT. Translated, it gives CASSRSLTGEDTEAFF. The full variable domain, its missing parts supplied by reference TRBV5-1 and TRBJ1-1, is KAGVTQTPRYLIKTRGQQVTLSCSPISGHRSVSWYQQTPGQGLQFLFEYFSETQRNKGNFPGRFSGRQFSNSRSEMNVSTLELGDSALYLCASSRSLTGEDTEAFFGQGTRLTVV.

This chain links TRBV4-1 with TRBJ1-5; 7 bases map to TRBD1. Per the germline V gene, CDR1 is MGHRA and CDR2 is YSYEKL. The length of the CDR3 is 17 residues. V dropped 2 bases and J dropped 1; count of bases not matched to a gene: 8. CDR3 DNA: TGCGCCAGCAGCCAAACTTCGACAGGGCTCAGCAATCAGCCCCAGCATTTT. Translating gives CASSQTSTGLSNQPQHF.

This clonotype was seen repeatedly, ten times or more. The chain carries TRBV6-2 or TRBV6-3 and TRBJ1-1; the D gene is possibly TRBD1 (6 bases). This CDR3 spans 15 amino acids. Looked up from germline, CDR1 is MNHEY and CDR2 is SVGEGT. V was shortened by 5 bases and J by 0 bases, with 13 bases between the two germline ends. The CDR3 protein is CASSARQVLNTEAFF. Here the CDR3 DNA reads TGTGCCAGCAGTGCCCGACAGGTTTTGAACACTGAAGCTTTCTTT.

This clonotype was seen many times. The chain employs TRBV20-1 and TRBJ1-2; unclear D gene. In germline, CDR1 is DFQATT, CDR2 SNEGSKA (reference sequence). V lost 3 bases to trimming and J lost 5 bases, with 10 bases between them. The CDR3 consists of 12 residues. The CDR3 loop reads CSASEDEYGYTF. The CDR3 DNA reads TGCAGTGCTAGCGAGGACGAGTATGGCTACACCTTC.

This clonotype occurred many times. DNA of the CDR3: TGTGCCAGCAGTTTTCGGGTGACCCCCGGTCAGCCCCAGCATTTT. Translating gives CASSFRVTPGQPQHF. This chain uses TRBV12-3 or TRBV12-4 with TRBJ1-5; D remains unclear. V lost 3 bases to trimming and J lost 6 bases, with 15 bases between them. The CDR3 covers 15 residues.

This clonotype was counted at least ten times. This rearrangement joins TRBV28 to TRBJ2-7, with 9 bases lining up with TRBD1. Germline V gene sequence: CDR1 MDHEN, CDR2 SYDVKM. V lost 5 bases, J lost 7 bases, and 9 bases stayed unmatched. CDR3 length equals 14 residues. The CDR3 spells CASSPIGQGTEQYF. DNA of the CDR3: TGTGCCAGCAGTCCCATAGGACAGGGGACAGAGCAGTACTTC.

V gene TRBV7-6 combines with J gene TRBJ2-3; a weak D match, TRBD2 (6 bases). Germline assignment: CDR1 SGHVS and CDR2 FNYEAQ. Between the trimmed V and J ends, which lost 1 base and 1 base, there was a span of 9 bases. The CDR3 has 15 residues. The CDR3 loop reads CASSLGGGGTDTQYF. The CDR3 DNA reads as TGTGCCAGCAGCTTAGGCGGCGGGGGCACAGATACGCAGTATTTT.

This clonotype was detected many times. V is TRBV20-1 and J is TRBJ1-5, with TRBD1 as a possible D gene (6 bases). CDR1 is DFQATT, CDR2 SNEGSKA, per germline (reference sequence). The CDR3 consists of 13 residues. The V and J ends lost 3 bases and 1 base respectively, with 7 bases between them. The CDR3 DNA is TGCAGTGCTAGTGGGGGCAGCAATCAGCCCCAGCATTTT. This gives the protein CSASGGSNQPQHF.

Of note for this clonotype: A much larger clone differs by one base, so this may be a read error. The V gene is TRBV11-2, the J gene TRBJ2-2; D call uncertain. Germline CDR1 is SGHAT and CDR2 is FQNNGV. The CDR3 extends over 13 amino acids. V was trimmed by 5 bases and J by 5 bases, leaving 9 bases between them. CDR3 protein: CASSLLLTGELFF. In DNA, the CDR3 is TGTGCCAGCAGCCTCCTTCTGACCGGGGAGCTGTTTTTT.

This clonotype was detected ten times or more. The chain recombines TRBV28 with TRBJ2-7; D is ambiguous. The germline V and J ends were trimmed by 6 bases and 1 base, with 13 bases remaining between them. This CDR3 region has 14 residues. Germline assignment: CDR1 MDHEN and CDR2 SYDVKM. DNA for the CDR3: TGTGCCAGCAGAAAACTACCAGGTTCCTACGAGCAGTACTTC. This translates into CASRKLPGSYEQYF. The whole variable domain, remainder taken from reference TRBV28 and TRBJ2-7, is DVKVTQSSRYLVKRTGEKVFLECVQDMDHENMFWYRQDPGLGLRLIYFSYDVKMKEKGDIPEGYSVSREKKERFSLILESASTNQTSMYLCASRKLPGSYEQYFGPGTRLTVT.

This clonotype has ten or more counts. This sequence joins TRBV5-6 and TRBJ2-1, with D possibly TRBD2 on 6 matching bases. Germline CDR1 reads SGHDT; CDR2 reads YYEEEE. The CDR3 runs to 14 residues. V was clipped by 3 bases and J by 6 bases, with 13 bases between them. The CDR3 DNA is TGTGCCAGCAGCTCGGGACTCGCGAGCAATGAGCAGTTCTTC. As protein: CASSSGLASNEQFF.

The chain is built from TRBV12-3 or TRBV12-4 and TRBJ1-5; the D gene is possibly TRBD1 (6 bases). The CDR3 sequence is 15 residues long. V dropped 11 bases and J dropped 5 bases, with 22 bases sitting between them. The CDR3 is CACAGLQGSYQPQHF. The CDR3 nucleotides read TGTGCCTGCGCGGGGCTACAGGGTAGTTATCAGCCCCAGCATTTT.

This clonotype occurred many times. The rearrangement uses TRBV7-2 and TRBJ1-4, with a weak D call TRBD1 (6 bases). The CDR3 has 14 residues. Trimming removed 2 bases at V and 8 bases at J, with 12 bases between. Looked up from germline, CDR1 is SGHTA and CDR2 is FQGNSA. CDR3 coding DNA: TGTGCCAGCAGCTTAACTGCGGGGGGCGAAAAACTGTTTTTT. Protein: CASSLTAGGEKLFF.

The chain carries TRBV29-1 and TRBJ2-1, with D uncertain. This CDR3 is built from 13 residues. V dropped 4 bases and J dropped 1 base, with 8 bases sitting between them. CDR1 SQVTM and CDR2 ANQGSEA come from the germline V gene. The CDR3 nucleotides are TGCAGCGTTGTAGGGAATTCCTACAATGAGCAGTTCTTC. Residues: CSVVGNSYNEQFF.

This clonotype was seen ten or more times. The CDR3 here is CSASRQGVTYEQYF. CDR3 in DNA: TGCAGTGCTAGCAGACAGGGGGTCACCTACGAGCAGTACTTC. V is TRBV20-1 and J is TRBJ2-7, with 9 bases that match TRBD1. The germline CDR1 and CDR2 sequences are DFQATT and SNEGSKA (reference sequence). The CDR3 sequence is 14 residues long. With 3 bases clipped from V and 2 bases from J, the junction kept 5 bases outside the gene matches.

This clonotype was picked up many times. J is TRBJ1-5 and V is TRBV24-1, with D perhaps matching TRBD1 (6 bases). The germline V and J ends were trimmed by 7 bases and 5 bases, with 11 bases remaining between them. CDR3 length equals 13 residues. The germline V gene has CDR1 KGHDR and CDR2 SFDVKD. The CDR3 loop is CATRDRSDQPQHF. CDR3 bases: TGTGCCACCAGAGACAGGTCCGATCAGCCCCAGCATTTT.

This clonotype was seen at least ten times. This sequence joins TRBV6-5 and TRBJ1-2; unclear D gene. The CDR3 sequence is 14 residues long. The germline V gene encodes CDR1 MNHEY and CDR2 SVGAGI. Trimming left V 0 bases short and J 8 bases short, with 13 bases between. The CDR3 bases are TGTGCCAGCAGTTACTCGACGACGGGTGGAGGCTACACCTTC. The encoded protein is CASSYSTTGGGYTF.

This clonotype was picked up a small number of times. Here the CDR3 DNA reads TGTGCCAGCAAACTGGGACAGGGGAATCAGCCCCAGCATTTT. Its translation is CASKLGQGNQPQHF. J is TRBJ1-5 and V is TRBV6-5, with 10 bases aligning to TRBD1. V was pared by 7 bases and J by 4 bases, with 4 bases of the junction left unmatched. Germline assignment: CDR1 MNHEY and CDR2 SVGAGI. This CDR3 contains 14 residues.

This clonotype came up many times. The CDR3 reads CASSRDRGGTEAFF. The CDR3 DNA follows: TGTGCCAGCAGCCGTGACAGGGGAGGAACTGAAGCTTTCTTT. The chain employs TRBV27 and TRBJ1-1, with 8 nucleotides matching TRBD1. CDR1 is MNHEY, CDR2 SMNVEV, per germline (reference sequence). V shed 6 bases, J shed 5 bases, and the junction held 8 bases outside the gene matches. The CDR3 is made up of 14 amino acids.

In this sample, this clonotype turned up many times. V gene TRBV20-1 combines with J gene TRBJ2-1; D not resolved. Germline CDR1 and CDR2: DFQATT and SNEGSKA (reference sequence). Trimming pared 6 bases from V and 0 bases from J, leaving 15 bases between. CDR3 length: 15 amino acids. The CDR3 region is CSAKRVLSSYNEQFF. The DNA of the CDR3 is TGCAGTGCAAAAAGAGTGTTGAGCTCCTACAATGAGCAGTTCTTC.

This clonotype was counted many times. CDR3 residues: CASSLAAAAEAFF. CDR3 DNA sequence: TGCGCCAGCAGCTTGGCGGCTGCGGCTGAAGCTTTCTTT. The chain links TRBV5-1 to TRBJ1-1; D is unresolved. Germline V lookup: CDR1 SGHRS, CDR2 YFSETQ. The germline V and J ends were trimmed by 0 bases and 6 bases, with 9 bases remaining between them. This CDR3 region has 13 residues.

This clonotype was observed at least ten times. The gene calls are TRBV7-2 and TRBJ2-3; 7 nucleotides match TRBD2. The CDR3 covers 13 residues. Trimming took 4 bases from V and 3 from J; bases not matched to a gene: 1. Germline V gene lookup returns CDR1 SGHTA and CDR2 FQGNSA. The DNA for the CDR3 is TGTGCCAGCAGCTGGGGGGGGACAGATACGCAGTATTTT. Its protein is CASSWGGTDTQYF.